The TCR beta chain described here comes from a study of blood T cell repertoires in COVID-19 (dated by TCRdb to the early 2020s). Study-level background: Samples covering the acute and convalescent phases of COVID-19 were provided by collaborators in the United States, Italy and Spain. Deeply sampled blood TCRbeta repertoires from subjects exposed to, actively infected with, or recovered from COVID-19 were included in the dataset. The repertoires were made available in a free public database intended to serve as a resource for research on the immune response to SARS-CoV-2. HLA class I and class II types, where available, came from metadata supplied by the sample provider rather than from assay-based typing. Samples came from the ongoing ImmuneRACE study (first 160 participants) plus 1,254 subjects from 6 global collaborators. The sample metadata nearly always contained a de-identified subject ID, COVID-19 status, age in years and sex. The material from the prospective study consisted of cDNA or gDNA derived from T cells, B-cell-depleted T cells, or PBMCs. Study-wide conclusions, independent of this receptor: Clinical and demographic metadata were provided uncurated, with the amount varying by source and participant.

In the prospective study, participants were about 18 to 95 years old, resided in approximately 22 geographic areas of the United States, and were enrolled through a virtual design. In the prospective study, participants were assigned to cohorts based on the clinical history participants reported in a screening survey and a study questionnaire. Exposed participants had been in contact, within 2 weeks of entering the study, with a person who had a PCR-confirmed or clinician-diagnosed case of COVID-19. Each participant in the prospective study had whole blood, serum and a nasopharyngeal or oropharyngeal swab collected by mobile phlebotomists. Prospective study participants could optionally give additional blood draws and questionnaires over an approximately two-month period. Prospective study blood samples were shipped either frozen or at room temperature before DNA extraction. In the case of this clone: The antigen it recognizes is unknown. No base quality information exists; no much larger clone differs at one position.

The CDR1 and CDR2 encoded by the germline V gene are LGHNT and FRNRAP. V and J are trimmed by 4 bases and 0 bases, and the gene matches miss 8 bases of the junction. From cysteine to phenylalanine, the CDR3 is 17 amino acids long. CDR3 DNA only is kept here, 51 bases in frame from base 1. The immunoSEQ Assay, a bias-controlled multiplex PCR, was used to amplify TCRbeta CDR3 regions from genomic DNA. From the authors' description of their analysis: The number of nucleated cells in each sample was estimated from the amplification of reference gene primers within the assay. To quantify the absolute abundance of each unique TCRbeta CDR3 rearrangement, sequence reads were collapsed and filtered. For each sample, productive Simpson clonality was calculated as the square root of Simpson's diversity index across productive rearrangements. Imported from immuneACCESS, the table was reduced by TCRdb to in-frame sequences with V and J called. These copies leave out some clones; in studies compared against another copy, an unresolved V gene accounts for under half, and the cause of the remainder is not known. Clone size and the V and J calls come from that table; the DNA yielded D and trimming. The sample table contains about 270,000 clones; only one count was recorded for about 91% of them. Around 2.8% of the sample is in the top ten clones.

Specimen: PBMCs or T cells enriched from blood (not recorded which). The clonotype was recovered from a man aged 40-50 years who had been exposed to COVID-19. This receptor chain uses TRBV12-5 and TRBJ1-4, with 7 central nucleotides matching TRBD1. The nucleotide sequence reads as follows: TGTGCTAGTGGTTCTCCCGGGACAGACACAACTAATGAAAAACTGTTTTTT. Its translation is CASGSPGTDTTNEKLFF.